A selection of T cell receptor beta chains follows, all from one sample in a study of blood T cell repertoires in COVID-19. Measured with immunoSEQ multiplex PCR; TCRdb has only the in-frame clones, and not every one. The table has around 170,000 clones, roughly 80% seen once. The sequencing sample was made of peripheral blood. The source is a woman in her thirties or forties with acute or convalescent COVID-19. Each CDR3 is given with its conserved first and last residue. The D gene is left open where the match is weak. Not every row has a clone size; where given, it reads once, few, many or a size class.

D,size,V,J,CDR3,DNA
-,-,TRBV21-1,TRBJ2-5,CASSKVGQGRGRETQYF,TGTGCCAGCAGCAAAGTCGGGCAGGGAAGAGGTCGAGAGACCCAGTACTTC
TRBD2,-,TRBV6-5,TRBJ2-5,CASSWGGQETQYF,TGTGCCAGCAGTTGGGGAGGGCAAGAGACCCAGTACTTC
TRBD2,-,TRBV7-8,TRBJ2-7,CASSLKLSGIYEQYF,TGTGCCAGCAGCTTGAAGCTTAGCGGGATCTACGAGCAGTACTTC
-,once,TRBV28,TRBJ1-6,CASSFSGSSYNSPLHF,TGTGCCAGCAGTTTTAGCGGGAGCTCCTATAATTCACCCCTCCACTTT
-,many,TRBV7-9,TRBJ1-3,CASSSLLSGNTIYF,TGTGCCAGCAGCTCACTCCTCTCTGGAAACACCATATATTTT
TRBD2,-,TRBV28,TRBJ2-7,CASSLAIAGVREQYF,TGTGCCAGCAGTTTGGCAATAGCGGGAGTGAGGGAGCAGTACTTC
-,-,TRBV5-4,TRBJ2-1,CASSLNYQSNEQFF,TGTGCCAGCAGCTTGAACTACCAAAGCAATGAGCAGTTCTTC
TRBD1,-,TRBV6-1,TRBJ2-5,CASSEWGQGLETQYF,TGTGCCAGCAGTGAATGGGGACAGGGCTTAGAGACCCAGTACTTC
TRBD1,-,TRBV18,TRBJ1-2,CASSQETGQGGPPPRGGYTF,TGTGCCAGCTCACAAGAAACAGGACAGGGCGGTCCCCCCCCAAGAGGAGGCTACACCTTC
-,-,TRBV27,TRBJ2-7,CASSFSTGELTYEQYF,TGTGCCAGCAGTTTTTCGACAGGAGAACTTACCTACGAGCAGTACTTC
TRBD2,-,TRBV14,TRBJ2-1,CASSQGSGGRKPGRVNEQFF,TGTGCCAGCAGCCAAGGCTCTGGCGGGAGAAAACCCGGTAGGGTCAATGAGCAGTTCTTC
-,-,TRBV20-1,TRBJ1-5,CSVSGNQPQHF,TGCAGTGTTTCGGGGAATCAGCCCCAGCATTTT
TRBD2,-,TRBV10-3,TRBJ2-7,CAISETSGIYEQYF,TGTGCCATCAGTGAGACTAGCGGAATTTACGAGCAGTACTTC
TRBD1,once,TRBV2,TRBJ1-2,CASSEYRGAAGYTF,TGTGCCAGCAGTGAATACAGGGGAGCTGCTGGCTACACCTTC
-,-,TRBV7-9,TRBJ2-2,CASSPRKGTGELFF,TGTGCCAGCAGCCCGAGGAAGGGGACCGGGGAGCTGTTTTTT
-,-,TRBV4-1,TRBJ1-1,CASTMGHPNGEAFF,TGCGCCAGCACCATGGGACACCCCAACGGTGAAGCTTTCTTT
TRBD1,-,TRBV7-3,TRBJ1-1,CASSLTGDREKFF,TGTGCCAGCAGCTTAACAGGGGACAGGGAAAAATTCTTT